The TCR beta chain under discussion was sequenced for a study of Tregs in tolerant kidney transplant recipients. Study overall: Recipients received nonmyeloablative bone marrow transplants from related graft donors, with transient mixed chimerism. Whole-study results and caveats: Validation in larger populations is needed because few patients were studied. The most relevant donor-specific Treg TCRbeta repertoire apparently came from expansion with activated donor B cells.

Unstimulated regulatory T cells (CD4+CD25+CD127-), CD4+CD25- non-regulatory cells, CD4 and CD8 cells were FACS-sorted from thawed PBMCs. The germline V and J ends were trimmed by 5 bases and 2 bases, with 18 bases remaining between them. CDR1 and CDR2 (germline): SQVTM, ANQGSEA. This CDR3 region has 15 residues. Some clones are missing from TCRdb's copy, which holds only in-frame ones; the method was immunoSEQ multiplex PCR. The profile shows 75,000 to 85,000 clones, 85% to 95% of them singletons. About this clone itself: Antigen specificity is unknown.

This sequence joins TRBV29-1 and TRBJ1-1, with D possibly being TRBD1 (5 bases). Material: Tregs from blood, obtained before the transplant. The receptor was isolated from a human donor who received a combined kidney and bone marrow transplant. CDR3 nucleotides: TGCAGCGTTAAGGGGACCGAGGACCGAAACACTGAAGCTTTCTTT. Its translation is CSVKGTEDRNTEAFF.